These 22 T cell receptor beta chains share one sample of origin, sequenced in a study of metastatic and nonmetastatic thyroid tumors. Among the patients, none had received any treatment before thyroid surgery. TCRdb re-called clones from the PCR reads using MiXCR. The sample has 30,000 or so clones; 16% are singletons. Sequencing input: blood. The source of these receptors is a female donor with papillary thyroid cancer or a benign thyroid nodule (not recorded which). Some clones in this sample may be carry-over from other donors' samples.

The table lists this clone with many counts. The V and J genes are TRBV20-1 and TRBJ2-3, with a possible D match to TRBD2 (6 bases). CDR3 length: 13 amino acids. V shed 6 bases and J shed 5 bases, with 15 bases lying between them. Germline CDR1 and CDR2: DFQATT and SNEGSKA (reference sequence). The CDR3 sequence is CSAKGLFGDTQYF. The DNA for the CDR3 is TGCAGTGCAAAGGGACTCTTCGGAGATACGCAGTATTTT.

This clone was counted at least ten times. At the DNA level, this CDR3 is encoded by other sequences in the same sample as well. V and J are TRBV4-2 and TRBJ1-5; no definite D call. The CDR3 length is 15 residues. Germline V lookup: CDR1 LGHNA, CDR2 YNFKEQ. The V and J ends lost 2 bases and 10 bases respectively, with 18 bases between them. CDR3 coding DNA: TGTGCCAGCAGCCAACCGGGGAATCCGTCCCTCCCCCAGCATTTT. The encoded protein is CASSQPGNPSLPQHF.

This clone came up many times. The chain carries TRBV5-1 and TRBJ1-4; D might be TRBD1 (5 bases). Trimming removed 4 bases at V and 0 bases at J, with 10 bases between. The CDR3 sequence is 15 residues long. Germline V gene sequence: CDR1 SGHRS, CDR2 YFSETQ. CDR3 sequence: CASSVAGTTNEKLFF. The CDR3 nucleotides are TGCGCCAGCAGCGTTGCAGGGACAACTAATGAAAAACTGTTTTTT.

Ten or more counts support this clone. The chain employs TRBV20-1 and TRBJ2-5, with D perhaps TRBD2 (6 bases). The CDR3 runs 14 residues. V gave up 1 base and J gave up 3 bases, with 12 bases separating them. Germline values: CDR1 DFQATT, CDR2 SNEGSKA (reference sequence). CDR3 in amino acids: CSARVSVAEETQYF. The CDR3, as DNA: TGCAGTGCTAGAGTATCAGTAGCGGAAGAGACCCAGTACTTC.

This clone was found many times. This chain connects TRBV5-6 to TRBJ2-7, with TRBD1 identical over 8 bases. The CDR3 runs 14 residues. Germline CDR1 and CDR2: SGHDT and YYEEEE. Trimming cost V 0 bases and J 6 bases; bases outside gene matches: 5. The CDR3 nucleotides read TGTGCCAGCAGCTTGGGACAGGGGCCCCGCGAGCAGTACTTC. Protein product: CASSLGQGPREQYF.

This clone was detected ten times or more. The chain is built from TRBV11-3 and TRBJ2-5, with 11 bases that match TRBD2. Trimming at V came to 5 bases and at J to 3 bases, leaving 11 bases not matched to a gene. Germline V CDR1 and CDR2: SGHNT, YENEEA. This CDR3 is built from 17 residues. The CDR3 DNA reads as TGTGCCAGCAGCCCCGGGGGGTGGGGACTAGCGGAAGAGACCCAGTACTTC. It translates to CASSPGGWGLAEETQYF.

The table lists this clone with many counts. This chain joins TRBV5-6 and TRBJ1-2; no clear D gene. V was trimmed by 4 bases and J by 3 bases, leaving 16 bases between them. The CDR3 runs to 15 residues. Germline CDR1 reads SGHDT; CDR2 reads YYEEEE. CDR3 in DNA: TGTGCCAGCAGCCCTCATTCTACAGTGGACTATGGCTACACCTTC. This codes for CASSPHSTVDYGYTF.

This clone was detected ten times or more. The V call is TRBV9, the J call TRBJ2-1, with D perhaps TRBD1 (5 bases). Trimming took off 3 bases at V and 8 bases at J, with 15 bases between the two ends. The V gene's germline CDR1 is SGDLS and CDR2 YYNGEE. The CDR3 contains 14 residues. The CDR3 region is CASSGRGFGDEQFF. DNA for the CDR3: TGTGCCAGCAGCGGTAGGGGATTCGGCGATGAGCAGTTCTTC.

This clone has ten or more counts. The V and J genes are TRBV2 and TRBJ2-3; D is ambiguous. V lost 3 bases to trimming and J lost 7 bases, with 11 bases between them. The CDR3 has 13 amino acids. The germline CDR1 and CDR2 sequences are SNHLY and FYNNEI. In DNA form, the CDR3 reads TGTGCCAGCAGTGACCGTGCCCGGCATACGCAGTATTTT. It yields the protein CASSDRARHTQYF. Full variable domain (rest looked up from reference TRBV2 and TRBJ2-3): EPEVTQTPSHQVTQMGQEVILRCVPISNHLYFYWYRQILGQKVEFLVSFYNNEISEKSEIFDDQFSVERPDGSNFTLKIRSTKLEDSAMYFCASSDRARHTQYFGPGTRLTVL.

Points on this clone: Its ends do not fully match the called genes, so a read error is possible. CDR3 loop: CASSLAKGQPQHF. CDR3 sequence (DNA): TGTGCTAGCAGCTTAGCTAAAGGGCAGCCCCAGCATTTT. The chain is built from TRBV7-7 and TRBJ1-5; D is uncertain. CDR1 is SSHAT and CDR2 is FNYEAQ in the germline V gene (reference sequence). The CDR3 contains 13 residues.

This clone was detected many times. The chain uses TRBV28 and TRBJ1-1; perhaps TRBD1 as D (6 bases). The germline CDR1 and CDR2 sequences are MDHEN and SYDVKM. CDR3 length equals 11 residues. V was shortened by 10 bases and J by 2 bases, with 8 bases between the two germline ends. The CDR3 DNA follows: TGTGCCACCGGGACAAACACTGAAGCTTTCTTT. Protein sequence: CATGTNTEAFF.

This clone was picked up many times. The gene calls are TRBV4-1 and TRBJ2-7, with D uncertain. The germline gives CDR1 MGHRA, CDR2 YSYEKL. CDR3 length: 13 residues. Trimming stripped 2 bases from V and 4 bases from J, with 9 bases between. CDR3 sequence (DNA): TGCGCCAGCAGCCAAAATATGATTTACGAGCAGTACTTC. Translation: CASSQNMIYEQYF.

The gene calls are TRBV4-2 and TRBJ2-5; TRBD1 agrees at 10 bases. Per the germline V gene, CDR1 is LGHNA and CDR2 is YNFKEQ. Trimming removed 0 bases from V and 4 bases from J; junction bases left unmatched: 5. This CDR3 contains 16 residues. The CDR3 is CASSQDRTGGRETQYF. In nucleotides, the CDR3 is TGTGCCAGCAGCCAAGATCGGACAGGGGGAAGAGAGACCCAGTACTTC.

This clone was found a few times. A much larger clone lies a single base off, so this may be a read error. The chain employs TRBV29-1 and TRBJ1-1; D is unresolved. The CDR3 extends over 13 amino acids. The germline gives CDR1 SQVTM, CDR2 ANQGSEA. CDR3 sequence (DNA): TGCAGCGTTGAAGGAGGGTTTCGGGCTGAATCTTTCTTT. Translating gives CSVEGGFRAESFF.

Many counts were recorded for this clone. A junction end diverges from the germline sequence, so it may reflect a read error. The chain employs TRBV12-3 or TRBV12-4 and TRBJ1-5; 9 bases line up with TRBD1. The length of the CDR3 is 18 residues. CDR3 sequence reads: CASSPGQGRPHSDQPQHF. The CDR3 nucleotides read TGTGCCAGCAGTCCGGGACAGGGAAGGCCCCATAGCGATCAGCCCCAGCATTTT.

The chain employs TRBV7-9 and TRBJ1-2; no firm D call. The V gene lost 1 base and the J gene lost 7 bases, with 13 bases spanning the gap. Germline CDR1 is SEHNR and CDR2 is FQNEAQ (reference sequence). The CDR3 covers 14 residues. The DNA for the CDR3 is TGTGCCAGCAGCTTAGAGCGGACTTCGAGTGGCTACACCTTC. Amino acids: CASSLERTSSGYTF.

The table lists this clone with many counts. CDR3 nucleotides: TGTGCCTGGAGTGTACTAGGGTATGAGCAGTTCTTC. Amino acids: CAWSVLGYEQFF. This chain connects TRBV30 to TRBJ2-1, with D perhaps TRBD2 (5 bases). With 0 bases removed from V and 8 bases from J, the gap between germline ends came to 8 bases. Per germline, CDR1 GTSNPN and CDR2 SVGIG (reference sequence). The CDR3 contains 12 residues.

This clone came up many times. J is TRBJ1-5 and V is TRBV27; D is perhaps TRBD1 (6 bases). Trimming shortened V by 6 bases and J by 2 bases, and 11 bases separated the two germline ends. There are 14 residues in the CDR3. Germline V gene lookup returns CDR1 MNHEY and CDR2 SMNVEV (reference sequence). The CDR3 spells CASRIRQGNQPQHF. The DNA for the CDR3 is TGTGCCAGCAGAATTAGACAGGGCAATCAGCCCCAGCATTTT.

This sequence joins TRBV7-2 and TRBJ2-2; perhaps TRBD2 as D (6 bases). Trimming took 8 bases from V and 4 from J, leaving 11 bases between them. The length of the CDR3 is 13 residues. Germline loops: CDR1 SGHTA, CDR2 FQGNSA. The CDR3 loop is CASAWGLTGELFF. The CDR3, as DNA: TGTGCCAGCGCCTGGGGACTCACCGGGGAGCTGTTTTTT.

This clone was counted ten times or more. This rearrangement joins TRBV7-8 to TRBJ2-5; 8 bases line up with TRBD1. Germline lookup yields CDR1 SGHVS and CDR2 FQNEAQ. V lost 3 bases to trimming and J lost 7 bases; unmatched junction nucleotides: 16. The CDR3 sequence is 17 residues long. CDR3 in amino acids: CASSFVRTGRDQGTQYF. CDR3 nucleotide sequence: TGTGCCAGCAGCTTCGTCCGGACAGGGAGAGATCAGGGGACCCAGTACTTC.

The table lists this clone with many counts. The gene calls are TRBV10-3 and TRBJ2-4; D is unclear. Germline values: CDR1 ENHRY, CDR2 SYGVKD. This CDR3 has 16 residues. V was shortened by 2 bases and J by 0 bases, with 11 bases between the two germline ends. The CDR3 nucleotides are TGTGCCATCAGTGAGACCTCAATTACAGCCAAAAACATTCAGTACTTC. As protein: CAISETSITAKNIQYF.

This clone was seen a few times. The junction departs from the called germline gene at one end, perhaps through a read error. This chain uses TRBV6-1 with TRBJ2-1; TRBD2 agrees at 8 bases. This CDR3 spans 15 amino acids. The germline V gene has CDR1 MNHNS and CDR2 SASEGT. The CDR3 here is CVSKKLSGSHYEQFF. The CDR3 nucleotides are TGTGTCAGCAAGAAGTTAAGCGGGAGCCACTATGAGCAGTTCTTC.